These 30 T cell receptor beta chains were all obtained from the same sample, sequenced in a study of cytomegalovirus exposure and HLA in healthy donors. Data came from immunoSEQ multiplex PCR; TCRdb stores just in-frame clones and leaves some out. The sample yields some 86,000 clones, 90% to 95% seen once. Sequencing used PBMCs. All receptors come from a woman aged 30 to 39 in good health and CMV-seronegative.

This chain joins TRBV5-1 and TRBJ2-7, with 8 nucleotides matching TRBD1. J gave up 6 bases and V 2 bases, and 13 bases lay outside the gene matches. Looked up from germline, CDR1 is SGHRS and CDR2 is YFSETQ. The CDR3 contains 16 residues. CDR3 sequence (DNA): TGCGCCAGCAGCTTTAAGCCCGCGGACAGGGCCAGCGAGCAGTACTTC. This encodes CASSFKPADRASEQYF. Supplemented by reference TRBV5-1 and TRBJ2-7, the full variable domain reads KAGVTQTPRYLIKTRGQQVTLSCSPISGHRSVSWYQQTPGQGLQFLFEYFSETQRNKGNFPGRFSGRQFSNSRSEMNVSTLELGDSALYLCASSFKPADRASEQYFGPGTRLTVT.

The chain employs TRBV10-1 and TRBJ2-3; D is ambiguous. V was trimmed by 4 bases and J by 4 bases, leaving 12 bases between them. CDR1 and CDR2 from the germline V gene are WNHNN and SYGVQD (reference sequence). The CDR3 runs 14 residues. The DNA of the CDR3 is TGCGCCAGCAGTGTTTCTAATATCGCAGATACGCAGTATTTT. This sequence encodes CASSVSNIADTQYF.

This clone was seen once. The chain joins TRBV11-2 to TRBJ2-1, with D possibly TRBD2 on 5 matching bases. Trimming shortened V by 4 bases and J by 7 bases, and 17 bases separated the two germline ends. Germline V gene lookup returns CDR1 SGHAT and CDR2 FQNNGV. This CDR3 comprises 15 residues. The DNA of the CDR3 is TGTGCCAGCAGCTGGATAGAGGGTCGCGGTAATGAGCAGTTCTTC. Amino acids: CASSWIEGRGNEQFF.

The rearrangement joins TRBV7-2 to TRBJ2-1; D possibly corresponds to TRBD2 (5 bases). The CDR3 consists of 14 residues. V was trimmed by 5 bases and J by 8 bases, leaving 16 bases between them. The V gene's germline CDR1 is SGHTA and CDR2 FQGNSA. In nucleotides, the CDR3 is TGTGCCAGCAGCCCCCGGACTCTGGGTGATGAGCAGTTCTTC. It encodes CASSPRTLGDEQFF.

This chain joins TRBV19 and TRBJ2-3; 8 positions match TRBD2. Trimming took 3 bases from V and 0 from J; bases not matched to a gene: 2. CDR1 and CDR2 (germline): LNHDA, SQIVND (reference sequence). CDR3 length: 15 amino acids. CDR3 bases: TGTGCCAGTAGTATTGGGACTAGGAGCACAGATACGCAGTATTTT. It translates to CASSIGTRSTDTQYF.

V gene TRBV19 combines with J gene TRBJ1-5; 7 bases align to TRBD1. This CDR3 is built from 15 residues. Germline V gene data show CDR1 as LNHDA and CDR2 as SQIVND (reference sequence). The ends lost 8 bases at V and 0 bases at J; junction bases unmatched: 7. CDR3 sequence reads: CASRDRPYSNQPQHF. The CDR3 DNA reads TGTGCCAGTCGGGACAGACCTTATAGCAATCAGCCCCAGCATTTT.

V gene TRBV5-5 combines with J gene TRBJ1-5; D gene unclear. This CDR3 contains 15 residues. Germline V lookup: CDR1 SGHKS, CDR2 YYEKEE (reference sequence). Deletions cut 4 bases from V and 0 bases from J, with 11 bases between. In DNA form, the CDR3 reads TGTGCCAGCAGCCCCGATCTAAGTAGCAATCAGCCCCAGCATTTT. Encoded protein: CASSPDLSSNQPQHF.

In DNA form, the CDR3 reads TGTGCCAGCAGCAAAGCGCTAGGACAGGGGGTCGATGGCTACACCTTC. Amino acids: CASSKALGQGVDGYTF. The genes are TRBV21-1 and TRBJ1-2; the table's D gene call, TRBD1, was not cross checked with the DNA. TRBV21-1 represents a pseudogene. The CDR3 is 16 residues long.

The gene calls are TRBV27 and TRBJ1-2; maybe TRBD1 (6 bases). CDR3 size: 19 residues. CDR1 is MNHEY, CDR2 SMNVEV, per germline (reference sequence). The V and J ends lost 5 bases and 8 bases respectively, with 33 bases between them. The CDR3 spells CASSTRTGSAFGQVGGYTF. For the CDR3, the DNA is TGTGCCAGCAGTACACGCACAGGGTCGGCATTTGGGCAGGTGGGGGGCTACACCTTC.

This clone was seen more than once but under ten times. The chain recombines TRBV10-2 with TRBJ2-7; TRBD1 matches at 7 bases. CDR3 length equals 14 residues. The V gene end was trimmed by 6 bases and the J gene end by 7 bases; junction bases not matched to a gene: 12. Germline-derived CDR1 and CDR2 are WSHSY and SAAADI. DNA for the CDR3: TGCGCCAGCAGCCCTACAGGGGCCGACGGGGAGCAGTACTTC. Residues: CASSPTGADGEQYF.

This chain's CDR3 is CASSLGVAVSYNEQFF. CDR3 bases: TGCGCCAGCAGCTTGGGAGTGGCGGTGTCCTACAATGAGCAGTTCTTC. The chain links TRBV5-1 to TRBJ2-1; no definite D call. The CDR3 consists of 16 residues. The germline V gene has CDR1 SGHRS and CDR2 YFSETQ. V shed 0 bases and J shed 1 base, with 11 bases lying between them.

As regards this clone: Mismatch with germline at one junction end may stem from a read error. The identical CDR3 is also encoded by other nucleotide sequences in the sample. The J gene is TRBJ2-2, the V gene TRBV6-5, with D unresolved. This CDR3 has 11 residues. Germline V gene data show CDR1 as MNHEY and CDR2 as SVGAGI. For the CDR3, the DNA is TGCGCCAGCAGTTCGACCGGGGAGCTGTTTTTT. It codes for CASSSTGELFF.

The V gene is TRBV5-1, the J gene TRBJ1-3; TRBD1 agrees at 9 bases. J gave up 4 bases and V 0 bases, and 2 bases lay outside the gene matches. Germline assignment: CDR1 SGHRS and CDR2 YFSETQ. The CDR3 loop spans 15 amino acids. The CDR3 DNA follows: TGCGCCAGCAGCTTGGACAGGGGGCGAGGAAACACCATATATTTT. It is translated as CASSLDRGRGNTIYF.

The CDR3 coding sequence is TGTGCCAGCAGCGGGCAAGGGACAGGGGGCGGCTATGGCTACACCTTC. This sequence encodes CASSGQGTGGGYGYTF. The chain links TRBV9 to TRBJ1-2; 12 nucleotides match TRBD1. Germline assignment: CDR1 SGDLS and CDR2 YYNGEE. There are 16 residues in the CDR3. The ends lost 3 bases at V and 4 bases at J; junction bases unmatched: 7.

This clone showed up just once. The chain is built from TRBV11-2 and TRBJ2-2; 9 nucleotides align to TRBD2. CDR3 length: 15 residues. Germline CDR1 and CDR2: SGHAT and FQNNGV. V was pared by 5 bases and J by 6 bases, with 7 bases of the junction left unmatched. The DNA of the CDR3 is TGTGCCAGCAGCGTAGGTAGCGGGAGTTCCGGGGAGCTGTTTTTT. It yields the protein CASSVGSGSSGELFF.

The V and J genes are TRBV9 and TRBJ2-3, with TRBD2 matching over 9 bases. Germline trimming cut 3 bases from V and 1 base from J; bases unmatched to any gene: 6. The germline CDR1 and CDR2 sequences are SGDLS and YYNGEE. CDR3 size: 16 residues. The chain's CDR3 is CASSAPLAGRTDTQYF. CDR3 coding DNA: TGTGCCAGCAGCGCGCCGCTAGCGGGACGCACAGATACGCAGTATTTT.

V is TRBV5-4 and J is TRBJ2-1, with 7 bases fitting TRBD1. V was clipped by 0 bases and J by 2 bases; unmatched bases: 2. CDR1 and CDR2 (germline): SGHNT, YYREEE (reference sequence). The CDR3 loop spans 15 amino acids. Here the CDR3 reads CASSLDRGAYNEQFF. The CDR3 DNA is TGTGCCAGCAGCTTGGACAGGGGAGCCTACAATGAGCAGTTCTTC.

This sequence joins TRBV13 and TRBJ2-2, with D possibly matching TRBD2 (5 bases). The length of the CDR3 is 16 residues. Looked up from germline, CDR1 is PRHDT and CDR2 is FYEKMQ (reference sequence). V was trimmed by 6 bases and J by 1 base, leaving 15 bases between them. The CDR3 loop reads CASSPGVAQNTGELFF. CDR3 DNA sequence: TGTGCCAGCAGTCCCGGGGTAGCCCAGAACACCGGGGAGCTGTTTTTT.

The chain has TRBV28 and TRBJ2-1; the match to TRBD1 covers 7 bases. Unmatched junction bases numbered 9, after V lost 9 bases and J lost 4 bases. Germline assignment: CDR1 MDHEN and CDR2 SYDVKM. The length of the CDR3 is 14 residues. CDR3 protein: CASYRDRPYNEQFF. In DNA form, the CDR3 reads TGTGCCAGTTACCGGGACAGACCTTACAATGAGCAGTTCTTC. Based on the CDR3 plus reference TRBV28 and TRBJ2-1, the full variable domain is DVKVTQSSRYLVKRTGEKVFLECVQDMDHENMFWYRQDPGLGLRLIYFSYDVKMKEKGDIPEGYSVSREKKERFSLILESASTNQTSMYLCASYRDRPYNEQFFGPGTRLTVL.

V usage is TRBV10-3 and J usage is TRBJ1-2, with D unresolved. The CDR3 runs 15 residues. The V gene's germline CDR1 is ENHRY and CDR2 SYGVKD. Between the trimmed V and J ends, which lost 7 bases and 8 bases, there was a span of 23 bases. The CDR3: CAIMNGANPISGYTF. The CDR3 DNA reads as TGTGCCATCATGAACGGTGCAAACCCCATTAGCGGCTACACCTTC.

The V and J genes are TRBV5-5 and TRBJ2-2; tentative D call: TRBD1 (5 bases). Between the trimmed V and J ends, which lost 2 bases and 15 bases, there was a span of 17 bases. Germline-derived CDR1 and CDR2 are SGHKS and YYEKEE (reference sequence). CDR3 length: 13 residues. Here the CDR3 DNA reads TGTGCCAGCAGCTTTAATTTTGGGGCTTTGTTGTTTTTT. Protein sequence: CASSFNFGALLFF. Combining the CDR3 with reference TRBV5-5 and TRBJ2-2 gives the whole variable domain DAGVTQSPTHLIKTRGQQVTLRCSPISGHKSVSWYQQVLGQGPQFIFQYYEKEERGRGNFPDRFSARQFPNYSSELNVNALLLGDSALYLCASSFNFGALLFFGEGSRLTVL.

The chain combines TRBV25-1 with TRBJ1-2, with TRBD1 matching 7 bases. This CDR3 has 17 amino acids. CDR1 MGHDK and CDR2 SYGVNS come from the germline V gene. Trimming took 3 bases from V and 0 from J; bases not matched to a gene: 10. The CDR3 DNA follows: TGTGCCAGCAGTGAGGGACAGTCCAATCCCACTAACTATGGCTACACCTTC. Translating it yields CASSEGQSNPTNYGYTF.

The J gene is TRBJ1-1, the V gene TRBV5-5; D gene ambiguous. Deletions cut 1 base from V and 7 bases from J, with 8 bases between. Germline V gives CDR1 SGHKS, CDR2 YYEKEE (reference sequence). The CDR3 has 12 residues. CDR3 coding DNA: TGTGCCAGCAGCTTGACGACACATGAAGCTTTCTTT. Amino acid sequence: CASSLTTHEAFF.

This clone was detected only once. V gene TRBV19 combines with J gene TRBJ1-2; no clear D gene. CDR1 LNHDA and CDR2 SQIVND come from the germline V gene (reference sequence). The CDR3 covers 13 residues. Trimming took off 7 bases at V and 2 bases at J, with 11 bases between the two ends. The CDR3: CASIRGANYGYTF. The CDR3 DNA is TGTGCCAGTATTCGGGGTGCCAACTATGGCTACACCTTC.

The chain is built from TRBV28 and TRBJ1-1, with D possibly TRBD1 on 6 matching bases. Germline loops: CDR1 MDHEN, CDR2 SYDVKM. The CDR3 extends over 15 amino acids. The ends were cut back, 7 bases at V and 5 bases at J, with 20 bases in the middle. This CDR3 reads CASTFYRVLRTEAFF. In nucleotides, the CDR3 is TGTGCCAGCACCTTCTACAGGGTTCTTCGGACTGAAGCTTTCTTT.

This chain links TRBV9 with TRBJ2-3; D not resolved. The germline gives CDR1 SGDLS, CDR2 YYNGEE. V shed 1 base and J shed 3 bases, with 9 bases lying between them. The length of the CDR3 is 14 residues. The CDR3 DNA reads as TGTGCCAGCAGCGTACTAAGTACGACAGATACGCAGTATTTT. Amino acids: CASSVLSTTDTQYF.

CDR3 bases: TGTGCCAGCAGCTTGGGCCCCTACAATGAGCAGTTCTTC. As protein: CASSLGPYNEQFF. This chain joins TRBV7-7 and TRBJ2-1; D remains unclear. Trimming pared 3 bases from V and 2 bases from J, leaving 5 bases between. Per germline, CDR1 SSHAT and CDR2 FNYEAQ (reference sequence). The CDR3 is 13 amino acids.

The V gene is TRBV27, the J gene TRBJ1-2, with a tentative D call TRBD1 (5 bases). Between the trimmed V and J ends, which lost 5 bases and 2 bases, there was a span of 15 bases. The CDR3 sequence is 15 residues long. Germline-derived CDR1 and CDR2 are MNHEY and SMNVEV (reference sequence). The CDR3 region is CASSPGTHRNYGYTF. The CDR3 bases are TGTGCCAGCAGTCCGGGGACTCACCGAAACTATGGCTACACCTTC.

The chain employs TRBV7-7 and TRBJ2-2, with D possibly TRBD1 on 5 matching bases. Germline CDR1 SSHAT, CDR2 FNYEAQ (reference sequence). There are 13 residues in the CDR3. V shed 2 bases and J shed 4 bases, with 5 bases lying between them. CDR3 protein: CASSLTGTGELFF. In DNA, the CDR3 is TGTGCCAGCAGCTTAACAGGCACCGGGGAGCTGTTTTTT. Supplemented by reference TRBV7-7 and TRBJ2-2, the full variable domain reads GAGVSQSPRYKVTKRGQDVTLRCDPISSHATLYWYQQALGQGPEFLTYFNYEAQPDKSGLPSDRFSAERPEGSISTLTIQRTEQRDSAMYRCASSLTGTGELFFGEGSRLTVL.

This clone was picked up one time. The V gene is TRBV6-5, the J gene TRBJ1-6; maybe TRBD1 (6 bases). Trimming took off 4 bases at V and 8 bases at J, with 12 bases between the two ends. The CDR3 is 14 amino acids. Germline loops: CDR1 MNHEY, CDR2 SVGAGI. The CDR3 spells CASSSGGRDSPLHF. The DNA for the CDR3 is TGTGCCAGCAGTTCGGGGGGGCGGGATTCACCCCTCCACTTT.